This T cell receptor (beta chain) comes out of a study of T cells in localized non-small cell lung cancer. Study-wide points: Because sequencing included only one region (of the tumor), heterogeneity remains possible.

Germline-derived CDR1 and CDR2 are SGHRS and YFSETQ. V was pared by 1 base and J by 3 bases, with 10 bases between. The length of the CDR3 is 15 residues. A note on this clone: Its matching antigen is unknown.

TCRdb's table, derived via immunoSEQ multiplex PCR, lists solely in-frame clones and lacks some. The table shows roughly 9,900 clones, with about 70% occurring only once. V and J are TRBV5-1 and TRBJ1-4; D possibly corresponds to TRBD1 (6 bases). Sequences were derived from peripheral blood, sampled before any cancer treatment. This TCR was sampled from a male donor at least 60 years old with stage I lung adenocarcinoma. Here the CDR3 DNA reads TGCGCCAGCAGCTTGTCAAGGGGGTCTAATGAAAAACTGTTTTTT. This translates into CASSLSRGSNEKLFF.